This T cell receptor beta chain emerged from a study of blood T cell repertoires in COVID-19 (TCRdb year 2020). At the level of the whole study: Collaborator samples came from the United States, Italy and Spain and covered acute and convalescent phases of COVID-19. The repertoires were made available in a free public database intended to serve as a resource for research on the immune response to SARS-CoV-2. Sample metadata almost always included a de-identified subject ID, COVID-19 status, age in years and sex. Subjects who had been exposed to COVID-19, were actively infected with it, or had recovered from it provided the deeply sampled blood TCRbeta repertoires that made up the dataset. Where available, HLA class I and class II types were obtained from metadata supplied by the sample provider rather than from assay-based typing. Samples came from the ongoing ImmuneRACE study (first 160 participants) plus 1,254 subjects from 6 global collaborators. The material from the prospective study consisted of cDNA or gDNA derived from T cells, B-cell-depleted T cells, or PBMCs. The full study reports these points: The quantity of clinical and demographic metadata differed by source and by participant and was supplied without curation.

This clone has just a few counts. The antigen it recognizes is unknown. Base qualities were left out, and no much larger clone turns up one base away. TCRbeta CDR3 regions were amplified from genomic DNA using the immunoSEQ Assay, a bias-controlled multiplex PCR. From the authors' description of their analysis: The number of nucleated cells in each sample was estimated by amplification of reference gene primers within the assay. Sequence reads were collapsed and filtered to measure the absolute abundance of every unique TCRbeta CDR3 rearrangement. For each sample, productive Simpson clonality was calculated by taking the square root of Simpson's diversity index across productive rearrangements. Drawn from immuneACCESS, this table holds only the in-frame rearrangements with V and J called that TCRdb kept. Clones are partly lost; checked studies trace under half to an unresolved V gene and leave the rest unexplained. V and J calls and clone size are as listed in that table; D and trimming were resolved from the DNA. The sample yields about 150,000 clones; more than 70% were counted once. The top ten clones comprise around an eighth of the sample.

Collaborating institutions collected whole blood in K2EDTA tubes following their own protocols. For TCRbeta analysis, collaborators shipped samples as frozen whole blood, isolated PBMCs, or DNA extracted from either of those sample types. CDR1 and CDR2 are read off the germline V gene as SGHVS and FQNEAQ. Measured from the cysteine to the phenylalanine, the CDR3 is 14 residues long. Solely the CDR3 DNA is kept, with 42 bases framed from the first base. Unmatched junction bases come to 0, with V trimmed by 1 base and J by 3 bases. The TCR sequence derives from a man aged 18 to 35 with active or convalescent COVID-19. The rearranged chain carries TRBV7-8 and TRBJ2-3; 8 bases in the junction line up with TRBD2. Sequenced input: peripheral blood. In nucleotide form, the sequence is TGTGCCAGCAGCTTAGTAGCGGGAACAGATACGCAGTATTTT. This is translated as CASSLVAGTDTQYF.